A selection of T cell receptor beta chains follows, all from one sample in a study of shared clonotypes between healthy human individuals. The protocol was immunoSEQ multiplex PCR, while the TCRdb copy is restricted to in-frame clones and leaves out a portion. The repertoire holds about 1 million clones, around four fifths seen once, with roughly 1.4% in the top ten. What was sequenced was memory CD4+ T cells sorted from blood. Source of these receptors: a man between 18 and 29 years old in good health. Both conserved end residues are part of each CDR3. The D gene is left open where the match is weak. Rows give clone size only sometimes, using once, few, many, or a class for an expanded clone.

14 | TRBJ2-7 | TRBV10-3 | TRBD2 | - | TGTGCCATCAGTGTGGGACTAGCTTTCTACGAGCAGTACTTC | CAISVGLAFYEQYF
13 | TRBJ1-4 | TRBV21-1 | - | - | TGTGCCATCCCGGGGGGAAAGGATGAAAAACTGTTTTTT | CAIPGGKDEKLFF
14 | TRBJ1-4 | TRBV30 | - | - | TGTGCCTGGGCCGTGGGGGGCACTAATGAAAAACTGTTTTTT | CAWAVGGTNEKLFF
15 | TRBJ2-3 | TRBV10-3 | TRBD1 | - | TGTGCCGCGTCCCGGGACAGAAAAAGCACAGATACGCAGTATTTT | CAASRDRKSTDTQYF
11 | TRBJ1-6 | TRBV20-1 | - | - | TGCAGTGCCTGGGACCGTAAATCCCTCCACTTT | CSAWDRKSLHF
14 | TRBJ2-3 | TRBV28 | TRBD1 | - | TGTGCCAGCGCAGGGGGCCCCAGCACAGATACGCAGTATTTT | CASAGGPSTDTQYF
13 | TRBJ2-3 | TRBV2 | - | - | TGTGCCAGCAGCCCGGGGCCGAGGGATACGCAGTATTTT | CASSPGPRDTQYF
13 | TRBJ1-2 | TRBV12-5 | - | once | TGTGCTAGTGGTTTAGGGGCTAACTATGGCTACACCTTC | CASGLGANYGYTF
15 | TRBJ2-2 | TRBV19 | TRBD1 | - | TGTGCCAGTAGACGTGGACAGGGAAATACCGGGGAGCTGTTTTTT | CASRRGQGNTGELFF
14 | TRBJ2-1 | TRBV7-2 | - | - | TGTGCCAGCAGCTTGGGGGCAACCTACAATGAGCAGTTCTTC | CASSLGATYNEQFF
13 | TRBJ2-6 | TRBV28 | - | many | TGTGCCAGCGGGGGAGCGGGGGCCAACGTCCTGACTTTC | CASGGAGANVLTF
14 | TRBJ2-7 | TRBV10-2 | - | few | TGCGCCAGCAGTGTTAAATTAGGTCCTTACGAGCAGTACTTC | CASSVKLGPYEQYF
15 | TRBJ2-7 | TRBV18 | - | - | TGTGCCAGCTCACCTCGACCACAGACAATGTACGAGCAGTACTTC | CASSPRPQTMYEQYF
16 | TRBJ1-6 | TRBV7-9 | - | - | TGTGCCAGCAGCTTAGACAGGACAGCCTATAATTCACCCCTCCACTTT | CASSLDRTAYNSPLHF
13 | TRBJ2-2 | TRBV6-5 | - | - | TGTGCCAGCAGGCCCGCGAACACCGGGGAGCTGTTTTTT | CASRPANTGELFF